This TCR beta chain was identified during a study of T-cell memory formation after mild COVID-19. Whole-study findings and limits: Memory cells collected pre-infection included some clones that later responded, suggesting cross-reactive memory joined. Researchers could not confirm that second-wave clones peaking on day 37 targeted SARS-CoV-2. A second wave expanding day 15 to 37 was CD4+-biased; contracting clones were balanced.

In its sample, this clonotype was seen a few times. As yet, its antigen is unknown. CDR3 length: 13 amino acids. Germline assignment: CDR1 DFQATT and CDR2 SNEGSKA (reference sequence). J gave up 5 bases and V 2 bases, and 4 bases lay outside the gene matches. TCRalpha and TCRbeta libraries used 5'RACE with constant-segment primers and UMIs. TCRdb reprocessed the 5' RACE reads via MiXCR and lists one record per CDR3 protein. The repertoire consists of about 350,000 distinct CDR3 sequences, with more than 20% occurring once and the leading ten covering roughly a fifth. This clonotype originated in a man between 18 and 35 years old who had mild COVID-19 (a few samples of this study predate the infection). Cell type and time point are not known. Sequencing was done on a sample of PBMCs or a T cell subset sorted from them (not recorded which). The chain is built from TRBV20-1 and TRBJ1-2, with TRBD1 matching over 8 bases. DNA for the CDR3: TGCAGTGCTAGACCAGGGGGCCAGTATGGCTACACCTTC. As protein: CSARPGGQYGYTF.